Following are 18 T cell receptor beta chains from one sample sequenced in a study of blood T cells in healthy people across ages. With a J-beta primer mix and a sample-barcoded 5' primer, a second PCR ran about 6 to 11 cycles. A single record per CDR3 protein comes from TCRdb applying MiXCR to the 5' RACE reads. The sample lists about 2 million distinct CDR3 sequences; 49% were seen once. Material: blood. The receptors derive from a woman between 40 and 55 years old in good health.

The chain uses TRBV27 and TRBJ2-3; D is possibly TRBD2 (6 bases). Trimming took 7 bases from V and 2 from J, leaving 10 bases between them. Germline V lookup: CDR1 MNHEY, CDR2 SMNVEV (reference sequence). The CDR3 spans 13 residues. CDR3 bases: TGTGCCAGCAAGGGACTCCTCACAGATACGCAGTATTTT. Amino acid sequence: CASKGLLTDTQYF.

This clonotype showed up just a few times. V gene TRBV7-2 combines with J gene TRBJ2-1; 9 bases agree with TRBD2. The CDR3 loop spans 19 amino acids. Germline V lookup: CDR1 SGHTA, CDR2 FQGNSA. V gave up 1 base and J gave up 7 bases; unmatched junction bases: 17. CDR3 sequence reads: CASSLGFGTSLLSRNEQFF. The DNA for the CDR3 is TGTGCCAGCAGCTTAGGTTTTGGGACTAGCCTTCTCTCAAGGAATGAGCAGTTCTTC. Complete variable domain (other parts from reference TRBV7-2 and TRBJ2-1): GAGVSQSPSNKVTEKGKDVELRCDPISGHTALYWYRQSLGQGLEFLIYFQGNSAPDKSGLPSDRFSAERTGGSVSTLTIQRTQQEDSAVYLCASSLGFGTSLLSRNEQFFGPGTRLTVL.

The V and J genes are TRBV4-3 and TRBJ2-7; a weak D match, TRBD1 (7 bases). V lost 5 bases and J lost 4, with 15 bases in between. Looked up from germline, CDR1 is LGHNA and CDR2 is YSLEER. This CDR3 has 14 residues. The CDR3 sequence: CASSSTGSGYEQYF. CDR3 DNA sequence: TGCGCCAGCAGCTCGACAGGGAGCGGGTACGAGCAGTACTTC.

This chain joins TRBV9 and TRBJ2-4, with TRBD1 matching 8 bases. CDR1 SGDLS and CDR2 YYNGEE come from the germline V gene. This CDR3 is 14 amino acids long. Germline trimming cut 2 bases from V and 7 bases from J; bases unmatched to any gene: 5. This chain's CDR3 is CASSVGQDANIQYF. In nucleotides, the CDR3 is TGTGCCAGCAGCGTGGGACAGGATGCGAACATTCAGTACTTC.

This chain joins TRBV29-1 and TRBJ1-2; 7 nucleotides line up with TRBD1. Germline CDR1 reads SQVTM; CDR2 reads ANQGSEA. This CDR3 has 13 residues. The J segment lost 5 bases and the V segment lost 3 bases, leaving 6 bases of the junction unmatched. The CDR3 DNA sequence: TGCAGCGTTGACCGGCAGGGGGTTTATGGCTACACCTTC. Encoded protein: CSVDRQGVYGYTF.

The sample holds one count of this clonotype. V gene TRBV4-1 combines with J gene TRBJ1-2; D is uncertain. The CDR3 contains 16 residues. Germline V gene data show CDR1 as MGHRA and CDR2 as YSYEKL. V lost 2 bases and J lost 9, with 22 bases in between. DNA for the CDR3: TGCGCCAGCAGCCAAACCTCTCTCATACCTAAATATAGCTACACCTTC. This translates into CASSQTSLIPKYSYTF.

V gene TRBV20-1 combines with J gene TRBJ2-7; 7 positions match TRBD2. The CDR3 consists of 13 residues. CDR1 DFQATT and CDR2 SNEGSKA come from the germline V gene (reference sequence). Trimming removed 3 bases from V and 5 bases from J; junction bases left unmatched: 7. CDR3 bases: TGCAGTGCTAGTGCCGCGGGGGAGAACGAGCAGTACTTC. The encoded protein is CSASAAGENEQYF.

The table lists this clonotype with a few counts. The V call is TRBV6-5, the J call TRBJ2-7; 10 nucleotides align to TRBD1. Germline CDR1 MNHEY, CDR2 SVGAGI. CDR3 length: 14 amino acids. Trimming cost V 4 bases and J 5 bases; bases outside gene matches: 5. The CDR3 coding sequence is TGTGCCAGCAGTTCCCTGACAGGGGGCAACGAGCAGTACTTC. Translated: CASSSLTGGNEQYF.

There are a few counts of this clonotype. The genes are TRBV28 and TRBJ2-7; 8 positions agree with TRBD1. From germline, CDR1 is MDHEN and CDR2 SYDVKM. This CDR3 is 15 amino acids long. J was trimmed by 0 bases and V by 6 bases; bases with no gene match: 7. The CDR3 reads CASRGTGQSSYEQYF. CDR3 nucleotide sequence: TGTGCCAGCAGGGGGACAGGTCAAAGCTCCTACGAGCAGTACTTC.

This clonotype was observed once. CDR3 residues: CSAPLAGGPSDTQYF. The CDR3 DNA reads as TGCAGTGCCCCACTAGCGGGGGGGCCCTCAGATACGCAGTATTTT. This chain uses TRBV20-1 with TRBJ2-3, with TRBD2 matching 13 bases. V lost 6 bases to trimming and J lost 4 bases; unmatched junction nucleotides: 7. The V gene's germline CDR1 is DFQATT and CDR2 SNEGSKA (reference sequence). The CDR3 totals 15 residues.

The chain recombines TRBV7-9 with TRBJ2-3, with D uncertain. From germline, CDR1 is SEHNR and CDR2 FQNEAQ (reference sequence). The length of the CDR3 is 16 residues. V lost 5 bases to trimming and J lost 1 base, with 16 bases between them. The CDR3 here is CASSPLLSPGTDTQYF. In nucleotides, the CDR3 is TGTGCCAGCAGCCCTCTTCTAAGCCCCGGCACAGATACGCAGTATTTT. Drawing the rest from reference TRBV7-9 and TRBJ2-3, the complete variable domain is DTGVSQNPRHKITKRGQNVTFRCDPISEHNRLYWYRQTLGQGPEFLTYFQNEAQLEKSRLLSDRFSAERPKGSFSTLEIQRTEQGDSAMYLCASSPLLSPGTDTQYFGPGTRLTVL.

This clonotype has more than one count but fewer than ten. The J gene is TRBJ2-4, the V gene TRBV12-3 or TRBV12-4; D is possibly TRBD1 or TRBD2 (5 bases each). Matching the DNA end better, TRBJ2-7 makes the J call doubtful. The CDR3 is made up of 14 amino acids. The CDR3 sequence: CASTPPGPYYEQYF. The CDR3 DNA sequence: TGTGCCAGCACCCCTCCGGGACCCTACTACGAGCAGTACTTC.

V usage is TRBV6-5 and J usage is TRBJ1-6, with 7 bases fitting TRBD1. CDR3 length: 13 residues. The junction had 6 bases not matched to a gene; V was cut back by 6 bases and J by 10 bases. The germline gives CDR1 MNHEY, CDR2 SVGAGI. In DNA, the CDR3 is TGTGCCAGCAGAAGGGGGCGCGGATCACCCCTCCACTTT. Encoded protein: CASRRGRGSPLHF.

The chain uses TRBV27 and TRBJ1-6; TRBD1 matches at 12 bases. The CDR3 has 18 residues. Germline values: CDR1 MNHEY, CDR2 SMNVEV (reference sequence). V lost 6 bases and J lost 7; bases outside the gene matches: 13. As DNA, the CDR3 is TGTGCCAGCAGCCCATTTCCTAGGGACAGGGGGCGGAATTCACCCCTCCACTTT. Amino acids: CASSPFPRDRGRNSPLHF.

This CDR3 reads CASSDQAVYTDTQYF. The CDR3 bases are TGTGCCAGCAGTGACCAGGCAGTATACACAGATACGCAGTATTTT. The J gene is TRBJ2-3, the V gene TRBV2; D not certain. The CDR3 runs to 15 residues. Germline assignment: CDR1 SNHLY and CDR2 FYNNEI. The germline V and J ends were trimmed by 3 bases and 2 bases, with 12 bases remaining between them. Full variable domain (remainder filled in from reference TRBV2 and TRBJ2-3): EPEVTQTPSHQVTQMGQEVILRCVPISNHLYFYWYRQILGQKVEFLVSFYNNEISEKSEIFDDQFSVERPDGSNFTLKIRSTKLEDSAMYFCASSDQAVYTDTQYFGPGTRLTVL.

The chain links TRBV4-1 to TRBJ2-1, with 7 bases aligning to TRBD2. Per the germline V gene, CDR1 is MGHRA and CDR2 is YSYEKL. This CDR3 contains 15 residues. Trimming cost V 2 bases and J 5 bases; bases outside gene matches: 6. The CDR3 sequence is CASSQLAVIHNEQFF. CDR3 nucleotide sequence: TGCGCCAGCAGCCAACTAGCGGTAATCCACAATGAGCAGTTCTTC.

This clonotype was seen a few times. The genes are TRBV2 and TRBJ2-5; D ambiguous. The J call could be wrong; TRBJ2-7 is a better fit for the DNA end. CDR1 SNHLY and CDR2 FYNNEI come from the germline V gene. This CDR3 is 15 amino acids long. This chain's CDR3 is CASTRPETKNYEQYF. CDR3 DNA sequence: TGTGCCAGCACACGGCCCGAGACAAAAAACTACGAGCAGTACTTC.

This clonotype was seen a few times. V usage is TRBV28 and J usage is TRBJ2-7; TRBD2 agrees at 8 bases. The V and J ends lost 8 bases and 4 bases, in that order; junction bases with no gene match: 10. The CDR3 sequence is 14 residues long. Germline V gene data show CDR1 as MDHEN and CDR2 as SYDVKM. CDR3 nucleotides: TGTGCCAGCCGTCGGGAGGGGGGGTTTTACGAGCAGTACTTC. Amino acids: CASRREGGFYEQYF.